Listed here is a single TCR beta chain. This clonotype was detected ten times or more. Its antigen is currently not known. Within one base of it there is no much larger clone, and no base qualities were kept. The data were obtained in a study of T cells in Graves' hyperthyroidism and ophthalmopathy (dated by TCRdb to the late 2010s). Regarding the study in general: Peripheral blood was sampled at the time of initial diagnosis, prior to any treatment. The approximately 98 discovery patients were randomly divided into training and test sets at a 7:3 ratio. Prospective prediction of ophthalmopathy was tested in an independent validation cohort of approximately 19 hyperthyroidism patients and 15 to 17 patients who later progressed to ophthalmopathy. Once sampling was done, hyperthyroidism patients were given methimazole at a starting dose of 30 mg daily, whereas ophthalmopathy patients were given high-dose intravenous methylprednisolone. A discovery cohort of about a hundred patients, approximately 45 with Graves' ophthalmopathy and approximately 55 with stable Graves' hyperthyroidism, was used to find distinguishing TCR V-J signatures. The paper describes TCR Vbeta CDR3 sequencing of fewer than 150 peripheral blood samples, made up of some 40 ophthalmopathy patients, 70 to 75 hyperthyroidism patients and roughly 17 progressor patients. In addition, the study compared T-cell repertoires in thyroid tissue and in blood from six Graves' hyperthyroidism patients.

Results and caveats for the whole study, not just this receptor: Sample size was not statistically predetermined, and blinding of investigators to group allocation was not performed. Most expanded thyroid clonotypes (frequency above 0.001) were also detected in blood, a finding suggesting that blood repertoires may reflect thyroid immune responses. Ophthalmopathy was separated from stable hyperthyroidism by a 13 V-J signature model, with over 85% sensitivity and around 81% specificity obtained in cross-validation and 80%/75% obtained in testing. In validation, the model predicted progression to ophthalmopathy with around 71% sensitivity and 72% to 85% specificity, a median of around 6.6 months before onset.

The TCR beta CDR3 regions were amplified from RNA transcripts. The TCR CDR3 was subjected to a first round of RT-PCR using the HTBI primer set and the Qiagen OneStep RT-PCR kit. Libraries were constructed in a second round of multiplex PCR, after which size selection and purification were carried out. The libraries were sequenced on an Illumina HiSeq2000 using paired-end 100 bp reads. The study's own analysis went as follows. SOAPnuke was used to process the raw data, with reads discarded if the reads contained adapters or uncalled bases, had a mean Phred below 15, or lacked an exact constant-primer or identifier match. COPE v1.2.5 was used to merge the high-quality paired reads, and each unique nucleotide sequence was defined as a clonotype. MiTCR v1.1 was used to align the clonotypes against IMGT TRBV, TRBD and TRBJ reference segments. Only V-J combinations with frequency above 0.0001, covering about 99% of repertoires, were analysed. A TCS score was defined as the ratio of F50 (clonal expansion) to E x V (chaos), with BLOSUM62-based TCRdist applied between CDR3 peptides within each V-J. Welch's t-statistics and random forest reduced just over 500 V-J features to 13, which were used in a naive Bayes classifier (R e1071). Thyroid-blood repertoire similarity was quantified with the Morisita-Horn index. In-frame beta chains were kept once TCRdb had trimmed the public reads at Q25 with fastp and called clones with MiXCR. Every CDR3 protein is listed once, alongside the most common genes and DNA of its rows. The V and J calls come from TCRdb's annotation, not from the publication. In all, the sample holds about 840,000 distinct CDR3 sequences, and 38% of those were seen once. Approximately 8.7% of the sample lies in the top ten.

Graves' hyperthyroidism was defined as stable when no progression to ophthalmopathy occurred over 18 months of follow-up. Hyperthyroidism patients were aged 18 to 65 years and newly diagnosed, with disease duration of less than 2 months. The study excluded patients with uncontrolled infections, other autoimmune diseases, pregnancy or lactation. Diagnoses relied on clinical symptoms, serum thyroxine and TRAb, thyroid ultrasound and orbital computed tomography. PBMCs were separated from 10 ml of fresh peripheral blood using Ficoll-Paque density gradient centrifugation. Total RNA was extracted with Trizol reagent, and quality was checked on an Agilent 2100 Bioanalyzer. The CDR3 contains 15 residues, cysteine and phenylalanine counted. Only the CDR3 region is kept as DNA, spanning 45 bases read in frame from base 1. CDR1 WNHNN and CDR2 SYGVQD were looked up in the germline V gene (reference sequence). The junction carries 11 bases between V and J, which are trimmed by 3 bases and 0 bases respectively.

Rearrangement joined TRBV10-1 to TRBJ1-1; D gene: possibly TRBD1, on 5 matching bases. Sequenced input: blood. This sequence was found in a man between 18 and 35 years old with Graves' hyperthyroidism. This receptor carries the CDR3 CASSESRDLNTEAFF. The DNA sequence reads TGCGCCAGCAGTGAATCCCGGGACCTGAACACTGAAGCTTTCTTT.